One sample yielded the 10 T cell receptor beta chains listed below, sequenced in a study of blood T cell repertoires in COVID-19. Profiled with immunoSEQ multiplex PCR; TCRdb holds only in-frame clones, not every one. The repertoire consists of about 120,000 clones, with around four fifths occurring once and the leading ten covering just under 25%. The sample was peripheral blood. The source is a human donor in a cohort sampled during active COVID-19.

V usage is TRBV5-1 and J usage is TRBJ1-3; D might be TRBD1 (6 bases). Germline CDR1 reads SGHRS; CDR2 reads YFSETQ. This CDR3 region has 17 residues. Between the trimmed V and J ends, which lost 3 bases and 0 bases, there was a span of 16 bases. The CDR3 is CASSSDSTGLSGNTIYF. The CDR3 nucleotides read TGCGCCAGCAGCTCGGATTCGACAGGACTCTCTGGAAACACCATATATTTT.

The chain recombines TRBV19 with TRBJ2-7, with 8 bases lining up with TRBD1. The germline CDR1 and CDR2 sequences are LNHDA and SQIVND (reference sequence). With V trimmed by 7 bases and J by 5 bases, 10 bases remained unmatched. The CDR3 contains 14 residues. CDR3 in DNA: TGTGCCAGTAACCTAGGACAGGGAATGGACGAGCAGTACTTC. This translates into CASNLGQGMDEQYF.

This clone has only a few counts. The chain carries TRBV24-1 and TRBJ2-7, with TRBD1 as a possible D gene (7 bases). The CDR3 has 13 amino acids. The germline V gene has CDR1 KGHDR and CDR2 SFDVKD. V was pared by 5 bases and J by 7 bases, with 14 bases between. In nucleotides, the CDR3 is TGTGCCACCAGTGTCGGCGCAGGGGGGGAGCAGTACTTC. Protein: CATSVGAGGEQYF.

The gene calls are TRBV9 and TRBJ2-5; the D is unclear. The CDR3 length is 14 residues. V lost 4 bases, J lost 2 bases, and 12 bases lay in between. Germline V CDR1 and CDR2: SGDLS, YYNGEE. The DNA of the CDR3 is TGTGCCAGCAGCCCAACACACGGGCAAGAGACCCAGTACTTC. Its translation is CASSPTHGQETQYF.

This chain joins TRBV28 and TRBJ1-2; 7 bases map to TRBD1. Trimming took 5 bases from V and 2 from J; bases not matched to a gene: 2. The CDR3 covers 13 residues. Germline CDR1 MDHEN, CDR2 SYDVKM. The DNA of the CDR3 is TGTGCCAGCAGTCCGGGACAGAACTATGGCTACACCTTC. Amino acid sequence: CASSPGQNYGYTF.

This clone has only a few counts. V gene TRBV18 combines with J gene TRBJ1-1, with a weak D call TRBD1 (5 bases). Deletions cut 5 bases from V and 6 bases from J, with 16 bases between. Germline V gene sequence: CDR1 KGHSH, CDR2 LQKENI. The CDR3 extends over 14 amino acids. CDR3 bases: TGTGCCAGCTCATCGACAGACCGCGTCGCTGAAGCTTTCTTT. Residues: CASSSTDRVAEAFF.

The V gene is TRBV4-2, the J gene TRBJ1-1; 8 nucleotides agree with TRBD1. CDR3 length equals 15 residues. Trimming at V came to 0 bases and at J to 4 bases, leaving 4 bases not matched to a gene. Germline-derived CDR1 and CDR2 are LGHNA and YNFKEQ. The CDR3 spells CASSQDGTGRTEAFF. The CDR3 nucleotides read TGTGCCAGCAGCCAAGATGGGACAGGCCGCACTGAAGCTTTCTTT.

The chain is built from TRBV12-3 or TRBV12-4 and TRBJ1-2, with unresolved D. The germline V and J ends were trimmed by 7 bases and 4 bases, with 13 bases remaining between them. There are 13 residues in the CDR3. CDR3 residues: CASISPNTYGYTF. The CDR3, as DNA: TGTGCCAGCATTTCCCCAAACACCTATGGCTACACCTTC.

This clone was seen a single time. The rearrangement links TRBV11-2 to TRBJ2-3, with a possible D match to TRBD2 (5 bases). Trimming took off 2 bases at V and 7 bases at J, with 10 bases between the two ends. CDR1 and CDR2 (germline): SGHAT, FQNNGV. The CDR3 is 13 residues long. CDR3 DNA sequence: TGTGCCAGCAGCTTACTTGCCGGGAATACGCAGTATTTT. Its protein is CASSLLAGNTQYF. The complete variable domain, with remaining parts taken from reference TRBV11-2 and TRBJ2-3, reads EAGVAQSPRYKIIEKRQSVAFWCNPISGHATLYWYQQILGQGPKLLIQFQNNGVVDDSQLPKDRFSAERLKGVDSTLKIQPAKLEDSAVYLCASSLLAGNTQYFGPGTRLTVL.

The gene calls are TRBV5-4 and TRBJ1-1; D perhaps matches TRBD1 (5 bases). The CDR3 contains 13 residues. V lost 8 bases to trimming and J lost 5 bases, with 16 bases between them. Germline CDR1 and CDR2: SGHNT and YYREEE (reference sequence). CDR3 coding DNA: TGTGCCAGTCAACGGGGGAGGAGGACTGAAGCTTTCTTT. It encodes CASQRGRRTEAFF.